This T cell receptor beta chain was sequenced in a study of shared clonotypes between healthy human individuals (TCRdb year 2020). Concerning the study at large: A couple of women and a few men aged 18 to 49 years were included in the cohort. Blood TCR repertoires of about 5 healthy adults were deeply sequenced to estimate repertoire size and the extent of clonotype sharing between individuals. Different laboratories and diverse techniques were used to prepare libraries and sequence TCR repertoires, to increase sequencing depth and limit assay-specific biases. Per donor, leukapheresis produced somewhere between about 0.9 and 9.5 billion PBMCs. Overall study results and their limits: Pairwise subsampling led to the expectation that sequencing depth would affect the degree of clonotype sharing among donors. The genetic and exposure-history diversity represented was limited by the small number of donors. Sampling was restricted to blood, and TCR repertoires in tissues likely differ from the TCR repertoires found in blood.

V loses 2 bases, J loses 8 bases, and the germline ends lie 19 bases apart. The CDR3 has 16 amino acids, counting the end cysteine and phenylalanine. This entry keeps only the CDR3 DNA: 48 bases, framed from base 1. The CDR1 and CDR2 encoded by the germline V gene are MRHNA and SNTAGT. The donors were healthy, HIV-negative adults with no recently reported acute infections or vaccinations. All donors were Caucasian adults living in Nashville, Tennessee, USA. In the unsorted samples, 87 million or so PBMCs were counted, and genomic DNA was extracted using the QIAamp DNA Blood Mini kit. Blood was obtained by leukapheresis, after which PBMCs were separated by Ficoll-Histopaque density gradient centrifugation and cryopreserved in liquid nitrogen vapor phase. Using the deep immunoSEQ assay, TCR CDR3 regions were amplified from genomic DNA by multiplex PCR. For each cell subset, the extracted genomic DNA was distributed evenly across all wells of several immunoSEQ 96-well plates, and each plate served as one replicate. Each replicate PCR for unsorted PBMC received about 300 ng genomic DNA, equal to 30,000 or so T cell genomes. Genomic DNA from unsorted PBMC was sequenced over ten immunoSEQ deep assay plates. Purified libraries were quantified with a Qubit 3.0 fluorometer, sized on a Bioanalyzer 2100, and re-quantified with the KAPA Library Quantification kit. Every immunoSEQ 96-well plate was sequenced on a dedicated single-read 150-cycle Illumina NextSeq 550 flow cell. As for how the authors treated the data: Because the immunoSEQ output included only junctional sequences and no quality scores, the filtering could not be the same as the filtering used for full-length reads. Sequences were annotated with PyIR, a Python wrapper for IgBLAST v1.9, using IMGT germline references to assign V/J genes and CDR3. Reads with weak V/J assignments (E-value above 1e-6), missing CDR3, stop codons, out-of-frame junctions, or ambiguous translated residues were removed. V3J clonotypes were defined as sequences sharing an identical inferred V gene, J gene, and CDR3 amino acid sequence. Percentage overlap between repertoires was calculated by dividing the number of shared unique clonotypes by the size of the smaller repertoire. Three approaches were used to assess repertoire richness: RTK rarefaction, the Chao1 estimator, and Recon v2.1 estimates of unobserved clonotypes. The table comes from immuneACCESS by way of TCRdb, which keeps in-frame sequences with V and J called. Part of the clones is missing from these tables; in studies checked, under half for an unresolved V gene and the rest for unknown reasons. V and J calls and clone size follow that table, whereas D and trimming were derived from the DNA. This sample comprises fewer than 550,000 clones, 75% to 80% of them detected only once. Around 12% of the sample is taken by the ten largest.

This clone was detected ten times or more. Its antigen is unknown. No quality values exist for individual bases; no much larger clone is one base distant. The sequence derives from a woman aged 40 to 50 in good health. Some clones in this sample may be carry-over from other donors' samples. The sample comprised PBMCs. The V and J genes are TRBV6-4 and TRBJ2-1; TRBD1 is a possible D gene, resting on 6 matching bases. The sequence in DNA is TGTGCCAGCAGTGACGCTCAGGGGACCCCCAGCGATGAGCAGTTCTTC. It encodes CASSDAQGTPSDEQFF.